This T cell receptor (beta chain) was captured by sequencing in a study of CXCR3-negative and CXCR3-positive naive CD8 T cells (dated by TCRdb to between 2018 and 2021). The study in broad terms: About 150 million TRB reads were obtained in total, roughly 1.5 +/- 0.3 million reads per library. The diversity and physicochemical repertoire analyses included fewer than twelve donors pooled from two independent experiments. For the TRBV-TRBJ cluster analysis, the naive subsets came from 5 donors, while the memory cells came from 3 donors.

The germline V gene (reference sequence) specifies SEHNR as CDR1 and FQNEAQ as CDR2. The CDR3 starts with the cysteine, ends with the phenylalanine, and has 13 residues. The DNA is unrecorded. For every CD8+ T cell subset, hundreds of thousands of cells were flow-sorted straight into RLT lysis buffer, and each subset was sorted in triplicate. Naive CD8+ T cells were defined stringently as CD45RO-CCR7+CD27+CD95- to exclude memory contaminants. Standard density gradient centrifugation was used to isolate peripheral blood mononuclear cells from buffy coats. Naive CXCR3-negative and CXCR3-positive CD8+ T cells were flow-sorted on a FACSAria III. An RNeasy Mini Kit was used to extract total RNA from the sorted cells. As concerns this clonotype: The target of this receptor is not known.

General findings and caveats noted by the study authors: Because surface CD5, which is linked to self-reactivity in mice, was comparable between the naive subsets, TCR interaction strength was also inferred from the physicochemical properties of TRB CDR3s. Similar TRBV-TRBJ usage was shown by naive CXCR3-negative and CXCR3-positive cells from the same donor, whereas distinct patterns were shown by memory cells. Both naive subsets had comparably high repertoire diversity, while memory CD8+ T cells had much lower repertoire diversity. TRB CDR3s from CXCR3-positive naive cells showed higher hydrophobicity (lower Kidera factor 4), lower energy, and higher strength and volume indices than CXCR3-negative naive cells. CXCR3 expression partially decreased after cryopreservation, so most assays used freshly isolated PBMCs.

Sequenced on a NextSeq 550. The Human TCR Profiling Kit (MiLaboratory) was used to make UMI-labeled 5' RACE TRB cDNA libraries. The full amount of extracted RNA was used for cDNA synthesis, and the full amount of resulting cDNA was used for PCR amplification. Libraries were prepared in parallel with an identical number of PCR cycles. The paper's processing steps were these. With a requirement of at least two reads per UMI, MIGEC and MiXCR extracted about 50,000 +/- 10,000 unique UMI-labeled TRB cDNA molecules per library. On average, each library contained approximately 40,000 +/- 10,000 functional in-frame TRB CDR3 nucleotide clonotypes without stop codons. Diversity metrics, including normalized Shannon-Wiener and Chao1, were computed in VDJtools after downsampling to 5000 UMI-labeled TRB molecules per sample. Clonotype-size-weighted physicochemical properties of the central five CDR3 residues (interaction energy, strength, volume and Kidera factor 4) were computed in VDJtools. Following TCRdb reprocessing, every CDR3 protein sequence forms one entry, and DNA is not provided. In this record, the V and J calls reflect TCRdb's handling and not the investigators' own analysis. The table for this sample shows about 63,000 distinct CDR3 sequences. Together, the top ten hold around 4.8% of the sample.

The clonotype was recovered from a human donor in good health. Some clones in this sample may be carry-over from other donors' samples. The sequenced sample was naive CXCR3+ CD8+ T cells from blood. The meaning of the sample's cell subset or site label: CD45RO-CCR7+CD27+CD95- naive CD8+ T cells expressing CXCR3 (TNR3+). The rearrangement combines TRBV7-9 with TRBJ1-1. CDR3 loop: CASSFGQVGEAFF.